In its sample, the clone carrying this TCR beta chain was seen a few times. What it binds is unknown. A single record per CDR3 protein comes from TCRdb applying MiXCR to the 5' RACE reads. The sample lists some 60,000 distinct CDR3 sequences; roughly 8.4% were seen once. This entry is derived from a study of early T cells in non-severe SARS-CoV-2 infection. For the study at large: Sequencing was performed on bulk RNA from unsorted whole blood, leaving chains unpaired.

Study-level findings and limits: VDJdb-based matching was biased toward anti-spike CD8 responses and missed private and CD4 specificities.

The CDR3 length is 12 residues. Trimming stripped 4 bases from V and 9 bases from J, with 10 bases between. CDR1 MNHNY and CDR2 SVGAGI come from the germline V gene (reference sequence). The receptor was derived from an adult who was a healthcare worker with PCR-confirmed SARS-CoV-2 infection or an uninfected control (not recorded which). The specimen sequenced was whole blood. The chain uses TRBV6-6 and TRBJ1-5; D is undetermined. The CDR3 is CASSSRPRPQHF. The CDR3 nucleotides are TGTGCCAGCAGTTCCCGGCCGAGGCCCCAGCATTTT.